This T cell receptor beta chain was sequenced for a study of Ad26.COV2.S vaccination and SARS-CoV-2 variants. The study, taken as a whole, reports: Vaccine recipients had higher spike-specific TCR breadth than placebo recipients.

The sample holds one count of this clone. Its specificity is unknown. This CDR3 comprises 17 residues. Trimming removed 3 bases from V and 3 bases from J; junction bases left unmatched: 8. Germline CDR1 and CDR2: MNHEY and SVGEGT. Measured with immunoSEQ multiplex PCR; TCRdb has only the in-frame clones, and not every one. This table has 240,000 or so clones, approximately 90% appearing once. Treatment of the sample: around 19 received Ad26.COV2.S at low or high dose, single or two shots; about five received placebo; per-sample allocation not given. The samples were gathered on day 63 after the first injection of vaccine or placebo.

Sequenced here: peripheral blood, sampled in a trial of Ad26.COV2.S vaccine versus placebo. V and J are TRBV6-2 or TRBV6-3 and TRBJ2-3, with 11 bases matching TRBD2. This clonotype originated in a person between 18 and 59 years old who received the Ad26.COV2.S COVID-19 vaccine or a placebo. CDR3 amino acids: CASSYGLAGGITDTQYF. In nucleotides, the CDR3 is TGTGCCAGCAGTTATGGGCTAGCGGGAGGCATTACAGATACGCAGTATTTT.